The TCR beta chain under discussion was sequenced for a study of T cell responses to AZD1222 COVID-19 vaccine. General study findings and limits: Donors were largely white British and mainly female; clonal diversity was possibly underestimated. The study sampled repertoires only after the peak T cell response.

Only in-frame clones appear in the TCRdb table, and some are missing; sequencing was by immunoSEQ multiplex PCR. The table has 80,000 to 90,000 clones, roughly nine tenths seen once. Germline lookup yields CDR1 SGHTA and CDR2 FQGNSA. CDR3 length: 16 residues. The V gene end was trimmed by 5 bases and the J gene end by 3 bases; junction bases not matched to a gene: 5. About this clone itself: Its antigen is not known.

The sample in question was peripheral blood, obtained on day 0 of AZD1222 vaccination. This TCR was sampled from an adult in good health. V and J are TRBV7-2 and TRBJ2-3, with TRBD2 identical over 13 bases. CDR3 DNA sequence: TGTGCCAGCAGCCCCCCGGGACTAGCGGGGACAGATACGCAGTATTTT. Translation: CASSPPGLAGTDTQYF. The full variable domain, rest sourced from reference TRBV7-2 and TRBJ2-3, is GAGVSQSPSNKVTEKGKDVELRCDPISGHTALYWYRQSLGQGLEFLIYFQGNSAPDKSGLPSDRFSAERTGGSVSTLTIQRTQQEDSAVYLCASSPPGLAGTDTQYFGPGTRLTVL.